The 20 T cell receptor beta chains below were found in one sample sequenced in a study of blood T cell repertoires in COVID-19. The data were produced by immunoSEQ multiplex PCR, yet TCRdb's version contains in-frame clones alone and is incomplete. Here the sample spans hundreds of thousands of clones, 84% being singletons. Sequencing input: PBMCs or T cells enriched from blood (not recorded which). These receptors were taken from a middle-aged woman who had recovered from COVID-19.

The chain links TRBV5-1 to TRBJ1-1; 10 positions match TRBD1. The CDR3 is 14 residues long. Trimming took 0 bases from V and 8 from J; bases not matched to a gene: 4. Germline CDR1 reads SGHRS; CDR2 reads YFSETQ. CDR3 loop: CASSLGGTGVEAFF. In DNA, the CDR3 is TGCGCCAGCAGCTTGGGAGGGACAGGGGTCGAAGCTTTCTTT.

The chain recombines TRBV6-1 with TRBJ1-1; possibly TRBD1 for D (6 bases). There are 13 residues in the CDR3. V lost 1 base to trimming and J lost 3 bases, with 6 bases between them. Germline V lookup: CDR1 MNHNS, CDR2 SASEGT. The CDR3 is CASSEDRDTEAFF. In DNA form, the CDR3 reads TGTGCCAGCAGTGAAGACAGGGACACTGAAGCTTTCTTT.

This CDR3 reads CASRGTSGTYEQYF. The CDR3 bases are TGTGCCAGCAGGGGGACTAGCGGGACCTACGAGCAGTACTTC. V usage is TRBV28 and J usage is TRBJ2-7; 13 bases are a match to TRBD2. V was clipped by 6 bases and J by 2 bases; unmatched bases: 1. There are 14 residues in the CDR3. Germline CDR1 and CDR2: MDHEN and SYDVKM.

V is TRBV20-1 and J is TRBJ1-2; D is perhaps TRBD1 (6 bases). V lost 3 bases to trimming and J lost 4 bases, with 15 bases between them. The CDR3 consists of 14 residues. The V gene's germline CDR1 is DFQATT and CDR2 SNEGSKA (reference sequence). The CDR3 reads CSASLSRGGYGYTF. In DNA, the CDR3 is TGCAGTGCTAGTCTTAGCAGGGGCGGCTATGGCTACACCTTC.

This clone has at least ten counts. The V and J genes are TRBV11-2 and TRBJ1-6; D is unclear. The CDR3 contains 16 residues. The V gene's germline CDR1 is SGHAT and CDR2 FQNNGV. V was cut by 2 bases and J by 0 bases, with 8 bases left in between. The CDR3 region has the DNA TGTGCCAGCAGCTTATATCTGAGCTCCTATAATTCACCCCTCCACTTT. Protein product: CASSLYLSSYNSPLHF.

The chain uses TRBV30 and TRBJ2-2; TRBD1 agrees at 11 bases. Germline V gene data show CDR1 as GTSNPN and CDR2 as SVGIG (reference sequence). The CDR3 is 13 residues long. The J segment lost 6 bases and the V segment lost 3 bases, leaving 0 bases of the junction unmatched. The CDR3 sequence is CAWRGQGAGELFF. The CDR3 DNA sequence: TGTGCCTGGAGGGGACAGGGGGCCGGGGAGCTGTTTTTT.

J is TRBJ1-1 and V is TRBV13; 7 nucleotides align to TRBD1. The length of the CDR3 is 16 residues. Germline V gene lookup returns CDR1 PRHDT and CDR2 FYEKMQ (reference sequence). V was pared by 4 bases and J by 4 bases, with 12 bases of the junction left unmatched. The CDR3 is CASSSVREGAGTEAFF. CDR3 DNA sequence: TGTGCCAGCAGCTCCGTCCGTGAGGGGGCGGGCACTGAAGCTTTCTTT.

V gene TRBV6-5 combines with J gene TRBJ2-5; 9 bases match TRBD2. This CDR3 contains 15 residues. V was pared by 5 bases and J by 5 bases, with 9 bases of the junction left unmatched. Germline V gene sequence: CDR1 MNHEY, CDR2 SVGAGI. CDR3 DNA sequence: TGTGCCAGCAGTCCGGTAGCGGGAGTGGGGGAGACCCAGTACTTC. Translating gives CASSPVAGVGETQYF.

The V and J genes are TRBV10-3 and TRBJ2-3; possibly TRBD1 for D (6 bases). Germline V gives CDR1 ENHRY, CDR2 SYGVKD. V dropped 6 bases and J dropped 1 base, with 11 bases sitting between them. The CDR3 totals 14 residues. The CDR3 sequence: CAISRQAGTDTQYF. CDR3 nucleotide sequence: TGTGCCATCAGCCGACAGGCTGGCACAGATACGCAGTATTTT.

The chain is built from TRBV11-2 and TRBJ2-7; D possibly corresponds to TRBD2 (7 bases). The germline V gene has CDR1 SGHAT and CDR2 FQNNGV. With 5 bases removed from V and 5 bases from J, the gap between germline ends came to 22 bases. The CDR3 extends over 16 amino acids. In DNA, the CDR3 is TGTGCCAGCAGCCCCCTAGGGGGGAGGGCCGCTAACGAGCAGTACTTC. Amino acids: CASSPLGGRAANEQYF. The full variable domain, its missing parts supplied by reference TRBV11-2 and TRBJ2-7, is EAGVAQSPRYKIIEKRQSVAFWCNPISGHATLYWYQQILGQGPKLLIQFQNNGVVDDSQLPKDRFSAERLKGVDSTLKIQPAKLEDSAVYLCASSPLGGRAANEQYFGPGTRLTVT.

The V and J genes are TRBV5-4 and TRBJ1-2; TRBD1 matches at 9 bases. J lost 3 bases, V lost 2 bases, and 11 bases had no gene match. The length of the CDR3 is 17 residues. Germline CDR1 SGHNT, CDR2 YYREEE (reference sequence). CDR3 sequence: CASSLQGASSHYYGYTF. The CDR3 region has the DNA TGTGCCAGCAGCTTACAGGGGGCATCATCTCACTACTATGGCTACACCTTC.

The chain is built from TRBV7-3 and TRBJ2-1, with 15 positions matching TRBD2. Looked up from germline, CDR1 is SGHTA and CDR2 is FQGTGA. The CDR3 totals 14 residues. The junction had 2 bases not matched to a gene; V was cut back by 8 bases and J by 6 bases. This CDR3 reads CASGLAGGPNEQFF. CDR3 DNA sequence: TGTGCCAGCGGACTAGCGGGAGGGCCCAATGAGCAGTTCTTC.

The genes are TRBV9 and TRBJ1-2; 11 bases agree with TRBD1. This CDR3 spans 17 amino acids. Unmatched junction bases numbered 7, after V lost 2 bases and J lost 1 base. Looked up from germline, CDR1 is SGDLS and CDR2 is YYNGEE. DNA for the CDR3: TGTGCCAGCAGCGTTGGGGGACAGGGGGTTCTTAACTATGGCTACACCTTC. Translated: CASSVGGQGVLNYGYTF. The entire variable domain, with the rest obtained from reference TRBV9 and TRBJ1-2, is as follows: DSGVTQTPKHLITATGQRVTLRCSPRSGDLSVYWYQQSLDQGLQFLIQYYNGEERAKGNILERFSAQQFPDLHSELNLSSLELGDSALYFCASSVGGQGVLNYGYTFGSGTRLTVV.

The chain couples TRBV7-8 to TRBJ2-7; D gene uncertain. Germline assignment: CDR1 SGHVS and CDR2 FQNEAQ. V shed 5 bases and J shed 12 bases, with 5 bases lying between them. The CDR3 runs to 8 residues. The DNA for the CDR3 is TGTGCCAGCAGCCTCGGGTACGTC. Its translation is CASSLGYV.

The chain links TRBV27 to TRBJ1-6; 7 bases line up with TRBD1. This CDR3 comprises 15 residues. Germline V CDR1 and CDR2: MNHEY, SMNVEV (reference sequence). V shed 4 bases and J 4 bases; nucleotides not matched to a gene: 4. In nucleotides, the CDR3 is TGTGCCAGCAGTTCGACAGGGACGTATAATTCACCCCTCCACTTT. Its protein product is CASSSTGTYNSPLHF.

The chain combines TRBV28 with TRBJ1-6, with D unresolved. There are 16 residues in the CDR3. V was cut by 6 bases and J by 10 bases, with 22 bases left in between. The germline V gene has CDR1 MDHEN and CDR2 SYDVKM. The CDR3 DNA sequence: TGTGCCAGCAGAACACCTCTACGGGAAGGCAGGTCACCCCTCCACTTT. Protein product: CASRTPLREGRSPLHF.

V and J are TRBV3-1 (or the pseudogene TRBV3-2) and TRBJ1-1, with D unresolved. Germline V CDR1 and CDR2: LGHDT, YNNKEL (reference sequence). The V end was cut by 1 base, the J end by 8 bases, with 8 bases between. The CDR3 extends over 12 amino acids. In nucleotides, the CDR3 is TGTGCCAGCAGCCAAGGGCTGCGGGAAGCTTTCTTT. Protein product: CASSQGLREAFF.

The chain uses TRBV5-1 and TRBJ1-6; D possibly corresponds to TRBD1 (5 bases). Deletions cut 4 bases from V and 5 bases from J, with 13 bases between. There are 15 residues in the CDR3. Germline CDR1 is SGHRS and CDR2 is YFSETQ. The CDR3 DNA sequence: TGCGCCAGCAGCCAACGGACACCTCATAATTCACCCCTCCACTTT. It specifies CASSQRTPHNSPLHF.

The chain has TRBV7-3 and TRBJ2-1; 10 nucleotides align to TRBD2. The V segment lost 5 bases and the J segment 6 bases; nucleotides outside the gene matches: 7. Germline V gene lookup returns CDR1 SGHTA and CDR2 FQGTGA. The CDR3 consists of 15 residues. CDR3: CASSQQGLATNEQFF. DNA for the CDR3: TGTGCCAGCAGCCAGCAGGGACTAGCGACCAATGAGCAGTTCTTC.

The table lists this clone with a few counts. The chain combines TRBV5-1 with TRBJ1-2; D possibly corresponds to TRBD1 (5 bases). The V gene's germline CDR1 is SGHRS and CDR2 YFSETQ. The CDR3 runs 15 residues. V was clipped by 0 bases and J by 7 bases, with 16 bases between them. The CDR3 reads CASSLAPGTEGGYTF. The CDR3 DNA is TGCGCCAGCAGCTTGGCCCCCGGGACTGAGGGTGGCTACACCTTC.